These 5 T cell receptor beta chains share one sample of origin, sequenced in a study of STAT3 mutations in large granular lymphocyte leukemia. Study-wide findings and caveats: Every T-cell large granular lymphocyte leukemia patient had at least one immunodominant TCR beta clonotype.

Their antigens remain unidentified. TCRdb's copy holds only in-frame clones and misses some; the assay was immunoSEQ multiplex PCR. The profile shows some 37,000 clones, over 75% of them singletons. Specimen: PBMCs. The receptors derive from a human donor with T large granular lymphocyte leukemia. Some clones in this sample may be carry-over from other donors' samples.

This clone was observed a handful of times. The chain employs TRBV27 and TRBJ1-2; D remains unclear. This CDR3 region has 13 residues. CDR1 is MNHEY, CDR2 SMNVEV, per germline (reference sequence). Trimming took off 5 bases at V and 2 bases at J, with 9 bases between the two ends. The CDR3 here is CASSPEGNYGYTF. CDR3 in DNA: TGTGCCAGCAGTCCGGAAGGGAACTATGGCTACACCTTC.

The chain joins TRBV27 to TRBJ2-7; D may correspond to TRBD1 or TRBD2 (5 bases each). The CDR3 loop spans 14 amino acids. Trimming left V 2 bases short and J 3 bases short, with 11 bases between. CDR1 MNHEY and CDR2 SMNVEV come from the germline V gene (reference sequence). The CDR3 here is CASSLDRDLYEQYF. The CDR3 region has the DNA TGTGCCAGCAGTTTAGACCGGGACCTCTACGAGCAGTACTTC.

The chain carries TRBV6-1 and TRBJ2-1, with D hard to call. Trimming stripped 4 bases from V and 5 bases from J, with 9 bases between. CDR1 and CDR2 (germline): MNHNS, SASEGT. CDR3 length: 13 residues. CDR3 sequence reads: CASSAVRDNEQFF. CDR3 in DNA: TGTGCCAGCAGTGCTGTGCGAGACAATGAGCAGTTCTTC.

The chain joins TRBV5-1 to TRBJ2-3, with TRBD1 identical over 7 bases. Germline V CDR1 and CDR2: SGHRS, YFSETQ. The CDR3 totals 16 residues. The J segment lost 6 bases and the V segment lost 4 bases, leaving 14 bases of the junction unmatched. The CDR3 bases are TGCGCCAGCAGCCGAGGTGGGGACAGCGTTATGGATACGCAGTATTTT. This translates into CASSRGGDSVMDTQYF.

The chain employs TRBV6-5 and TRBJ2-1; 9 nucleotides agree with TRBD1. J lost 6 bases, V lost 6 bases, and 3 bases had no gene match. This CDR3 region has 13 residues. The germline V gene has CDR1 MNHEY and CDR2 SVGAGI. CDR3 amino acids: CASSLTGGNEQFF. In nucleotides, the CDR3 is TGTGCCAGCAGCCTGACAGGGGGCAATGAGCAGTTCTTC.